This record concerns one TCR beta chain sequence. A read error may be the cause here, since a much bigger clone is one base away. These data come from a study of T-cell reconstitution after alpha-beta-depleted transplantation in children. Unique molecular identifiers were built into the TCRbeta library. In TCRdb, the PCR reads were re-called with MiXCR into one record per CDR3 protein. This table holds 400,000 to 500,000 distinct CDR3 sequences, about 11% found once. V gave up 1 base and J gave up 5 bases, with 11 bases separating them. The germline CDR1 and CDR2 sequences are KGHSH and LQKENI. This CDR3 is built from 14 residues.

The source material was PBMCs from the stem cell graft donor, sampled from the stem cell graft. The clonotype comes from a human donor who donated a stem cell graft to a child with acute myeloid leukemia. J is TRBJ2-5 and V is TRBV18; possibly TRBD2 for D (5 bases). The chain's CDR3 is CASSPLSRTETQYF. The CDR3 DNA follows: TGTGCCAGCTCACCACTGTCCAGGACTGAGACCCAGTACTTC.